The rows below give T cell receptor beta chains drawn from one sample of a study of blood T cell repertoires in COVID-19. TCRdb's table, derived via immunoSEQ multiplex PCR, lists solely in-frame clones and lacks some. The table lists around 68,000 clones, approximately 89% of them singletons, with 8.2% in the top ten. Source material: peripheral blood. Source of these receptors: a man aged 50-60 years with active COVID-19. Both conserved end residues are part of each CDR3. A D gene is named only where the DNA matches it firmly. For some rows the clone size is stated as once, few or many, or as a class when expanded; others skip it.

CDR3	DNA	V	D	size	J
CASSTSGGHGETQYF	TGCGCCAGCAGCACTAGCGGGGGGCATGGAGAGACCCAGTACTTC	TRBV4-1	TRBD2	-	TRBJ2-5
CASSLRTGISETQYF	TGTGCCAGCAGCCTGCGAACCGGGATATCAGAGACCCAGTACTTC	TRBV5-6	-	-	TRBJ2-5
CASSQVGTVNTGELFF	TGTGCCAGCAGCCAAGTCGGGACAGTGAACACCGGGGAGCTGTTTTTT	TRBV4-2	TRBD1	-	TRBJ2-2
CASSLFGQGANSPLHF	TGTGCCAGCAGCCTTTTTGGACAGGGGGCGAATTCACCCCTCCACTTT	TRBV3-1/TRBV3-2	TRBD1	-	TRBJ1-6
CATSDTGKGEETQYF	TGTGCCACCAGTGATACCGGGAAGGGGGAAGAGACCCAGTACTTC	TRBV24-1	-	-	TRBJ2-5
CASSFQGDEQFF	TGTGCCAGCAGTTTTCAGGGGGATGAGCAGTTCTTC	TRBV12-3/TRBV12-4	TRBD1	-	TRBJ2-1
CAHGTSIDEQFF	TGTGCCCACGGGACTAGTATCGATGAGCAGTTCTTC	TRBV6-6	TRBD2	-	TRBJ2-1
CASSYTYITPGGVEAFF	TGTGCCAGCAGTTACACCTACATAACCCCCGGGGGGGTTGAAGCTTTCTTT	TRBV6-2/TRBV6-3	-	-	TRBJ1-1
CATSDPQGSGELFF	TGTGCCACCAGTGACCCCCAGGGATCCGGGGAGCTGTTTTTT	TRBV24-1	-	few	TRBJ2-2
CASSDILGNPPLHF	TGTGCCAGCAGTGACATTCTCGGGAATCCACCCCTCCACTTT	TRBV6-4	-	-	TRBJ1-6
CSASPREETQYF	TGCAGTGCTAGTCCGCGGGAGGAGACCCAGTACTTC	TRBV20-1	TRBD2	few	TRBJ2-5
CASSPTGGGYGYTF	TGCGCCAGCAGTCCGACAGGGGGAGGCTATGGCTACACCTTC	TRBV5-1	TRBD1	-	TRBJ1-2
CASSERLAGGRNEQFF	TGTGCCAGCAGTGAGCGTCTAGCGGGGGGGCGGAATGAGCAGTTCTTC	TRBV6-1	TRBD2	-	TRBJ2-1
CASSLTGDTEAFF	TGCGCCAGCAGTTTGACGGGAGACACTGAAGCTTTCTTT	TRBV5-1	-	-	TRBJ1-1
CATAGGLSYEQYF	TGTGCCACCGCCGGGGGGCTATCCTACGAGCAGTACTTC	TRBV6-5	-	once	TRBJ2-7
CASSPAGGSVDTQYF	TGTGCCAGCAGCCCGGCGGGGGGGAGTGTTGATACGCAGTATTTT	TRBV5-5	TRBD2	-	TRBJ2-3
CASSTTRTGSSYEQYF	TGTGCCAGCAGTACCACCCGGACGGGGAGCTCCTACGAGCAGTACTTC	TRBV6-2/TRBV6-3	-	-	TRBJ2-7
CASSLQQGASTGELFF	TGTGCCAGCTCCCTCCAACAGGGGGCGTCCACCGGGGAGCTGTTTTTT	TRBV18	TRBD1	-	TRBJ2-2
CASSHRSYEQYF	TGTGCCAGCAGCCATCGGAGTTACGAGCAGTACTTC	TRBV3-1/TRBV3-2	-	-	TRBJ2-7
CASTTAPGFTEKLFF	TGCGCCAGCACGACAGCACCCGGTTTTACGGAAAAACTGTTTTTT	TRBV5-1	-	-	TRBJ1-4
CASSPNSLVGEQFF	TGCGCCAGCAGCCCAAACAGTCTGGTGGGTGAGCAGTTCTTC	TRBV5-1	-	-	TRBJ2-1
CASSGGGLLTYEQYF	TGTGCCAGCAGTGGCGGGGGGCTTCTCACCTACGAGCAGTACTTC	TRBV2	TRBD2	-	TRBJ2-7
CASRTDRQGTQYF	TGTGCCAGCAGGACCGATAGGCAGGGGACGCAGTATTTT	TRBV2	-	-	TRBJ2-3
CASSVETSPNEQFF	TGTGCCAGCAGTGTTGAGACTAGCCCGAATGAGCAGTTCTTC	TRBV2	TRBD2	-	TRBJ2-1
CASSLGLAGAADTQYF	TGTGCCAGCAGCCTCGGACTAGCGGGGGCCGCAGATACGCAGTATTTT	TRBV7-7	TRBD2	-	TRBJ2-3
CASSQERQGADTQYF	TGCGCCAGCAGCCAAGAGAGACAGGGGGCAGATACGCAGTATTTT	TRBV4-1	TRBD1	-	TRBJ2-3
CASSGQDFSYEQYF	TGTGCCAGCAGCGGACAGGATTTTTCCTACGAGCAGTACTTC	TRBV6-6	TRBD1	few	TRBJ2-7
CASSQRGCGGDEQYF	TGTGCCAGCAGCCAAAGAGGCTGCGGGGGGGATGAGCAGTACTTC	TRBV3-1/TRBV3-2	TRBD2	-	TRBJ2-7
CASSPSGGKETQYF	TGTGCCAGCAGCCCGAGCGGGGGCAAGGAGACCCAGTACTTC	TRBV9	TRBD2	-	TRBJ2-5
CASSPTGTSWYGYTF	TGTGCCAGCAGCCCGACAGGGACCAGTTGGTATGGCTACACCTTC	TRBV2	TRBD1	-	TRBJ1-2
CASSLVFVPTYEQYF	TGTGCCAGCAGCTTGGTCTTTGTACCTACCTACGAGCAGTACTTC	TRBV5-5	-	-	TRBJ2-7
CASSIDRGSGYTF	TGCGCCAGCAGCATCGACAGGGGGTCTGGCTACACCTTC	TRBV5-1	TRBD1	once	TRBJ1-2
CASSRGGEYEQFF	TGTGCCAGCAGTCGGGGGGGTGAGTATGAGCAGTTCTTC	TRBV6-2/TRBV6-3	TRBD2	-	TRBJ2-1
CASSERGYQETQYF	TGTGCCAGCAGTGAAAGGGGCTACCAAGAGACCCAGTACTTC	TRBV2	-	-	TRBJ2-5
CASSQEAGFNEKLFF	TGCGCCAGCAGCCAAGAGGCAGGGTTTAATGAAAAACTGTTTTTT	TRBV4-3	-	-	TRBJ1-4
CASSPKRGGRTDTQYF	TGTGCCAGCAGCCCTAAGCGGGGGGGCCGTACAGATACGCAGTATTTT	TRBV6-2/TRBV6-3	TRBD2	-	TRBJ2-3
CAISDEGSTEAFF	TGTGCCATCAGTGACGAGGGATCCACTGAAGCTTTCTTT	TRBV10-3	-	-	TRBJ1-1
CASSYRGLNTEAFF	TGTGCCAGCAGTTATAGAGGGCTTAACACTGAAGCTTTCTTT	TRBV6-5	-	-	TRBJ1-1
CASRGVDSGNTIYF	TGTGCCTCCCGGGGGGTCGACTCTGGAAACACCATATATTTT	TRBV10-3	-	-	TRBJ1-3
CASSHTGNTEAFF	TGCGCCAGCAGCCACACAGGGAACACTGAAGCTTTCTTT	TRBV4-1	-	-	TRBJ1-1
CASSMEARSPNQPQHF	TGTGCCAGTAGTATGGAGGCCAGGTCCCCCAATCAGCCCCAGCATTTT	TRBV19	-	-	TRBJ1-5
CASSTGDLGYTF	TGTGCCAGCTCAACGGGGGATTTAGGCTACACCTTC	TRBV18	-	-	TRBJ1-2
CASSVRIPGLLGETQYF	TGTGCCAGCAGCGTCAGGATTCCTGGACTCCTAGGCGAGACCCAGTACTTC	TRBV7-8	-	-	TRBJ2-5
CASSLTTGFNSPLHF	TGTGCCAGCAGCCTCACGACAGGGTTTAATTCACCCCTCCACTTT	TRBV5-5	TRBD1	few	TRBJ1-6
CASSQRTASGNTIYF	TGTGCCAGCAGCCAACGGACAGCCTCTGGAAACACCATATATTTT	TRBV2	-	-	TRBJ1-3
CASSDPRLAAYEQYF	TGTGCCAGCAGTGACCCCAGACTAGCTGCCTACGAGCAGTACTTC	TRBV6-1	TRBD2	-	TRBJ2-7
CASSQVGSAGETQYF	TGCGCCAGCAGCCAGGTGGGGTCGGCGGGAGAGACCCAGTACTTC	TRBV4-3	-	once	TRBJ2-5
CAPKGQGYVYGYTF	TGCGCCCCGAAGGGGCAGGGGTACGTCTATGGCTACACCTTC	TRBV5-1	-	-	TRBJ1-2
CASSTSGSYNEQFF	TGTGCCAGTAGTACTAGCGGCTCCTACAATGAGCAGTTCTTC	TRBV19	TRBD2	-	TRBJ2-1
CASSVGGYNQPQHF	TGTGCCAGCAGCGTAGGAGGTTACAATCAGCCCCAGCATTTT	TRBV9	-	-	TRBJ1-5
CASSTGTGLNTGELFF	TGTGCCAGCAGCACTGGGACAGGGCTCAACACCGGGGAGCTGTTTTTT	TRBV5-4	TRBD1	-	TRBJ2-2
CASSLERDTDTQYF	TGTGCCAGCAGCTTAGAACGGGACACAGATACGCAGTATTTT	TRBV7-8	-	-	TRBJ2-3
CASSYGERPDTDTQYF	TGTGCCAGCAGTTATGGGGAGCGTCCCGACACAGATACGCAGTATTTT	TRBV6-2/TRBV6-3	-	-	TRBJ2-3
CASSLGSGPQETQYF	TGTGCCAGCAGCTTGGGGAGCGGGCCCCAAGAGACCCAGTACTTC	TRBV5-8	-	-	TRBJ2-5
CASNGQGFPDTQYF	TGTGCCAGCAACGGACAGGGTTTCCCAGATACGCAGTATTTT	TRBV25-1	TRBD1	-	TRBJ2-3
CASTYPGKETQYF	TGTGCCAGCACCTATCCCGGGAAGGAGACCCAGTACTTC	TRBV6-5	-	-	TRBJ2-5
CASSLAGSRDSPLHF	TGTGCCAGCAGCTTAGCCGGCAGCAGGGATTCACCCCTCCACTTT	TRBV7-8	-	-	TRBJ1-6
CASSLPGGRTGELFF	TGTGCCAGCAGCTTACCAGGGGGTAGGACCGGGGAGCTGTTTTTT	TRBV7-9	TRBD1	-	TRBJ2-2
CASSERQGGTEAFF	TGTGCCAGCAGTGAAAGACAGGGTGGCACTGAAGCTTTCTTT	TRBV2	TRBD1	-	TRBJ1-1